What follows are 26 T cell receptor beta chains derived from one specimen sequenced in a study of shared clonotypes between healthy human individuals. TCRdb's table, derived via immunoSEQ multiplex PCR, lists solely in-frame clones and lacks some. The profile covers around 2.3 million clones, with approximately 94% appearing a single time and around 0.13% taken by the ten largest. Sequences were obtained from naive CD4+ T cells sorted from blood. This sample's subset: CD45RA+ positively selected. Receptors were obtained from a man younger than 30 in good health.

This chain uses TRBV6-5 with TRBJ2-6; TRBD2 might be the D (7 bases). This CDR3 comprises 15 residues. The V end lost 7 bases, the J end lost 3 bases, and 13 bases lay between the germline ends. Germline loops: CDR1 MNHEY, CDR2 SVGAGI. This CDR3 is CASTEGGLGANVLTF. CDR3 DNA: TGTGCCAGCACCGAGGGGGGGCTTGGGGCCAACGTCCTGACTTTC.

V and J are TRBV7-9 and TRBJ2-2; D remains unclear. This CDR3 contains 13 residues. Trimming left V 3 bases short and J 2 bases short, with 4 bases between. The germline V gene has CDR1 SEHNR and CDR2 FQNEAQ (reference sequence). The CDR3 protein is CASSLSNTGELFF. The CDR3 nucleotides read TGTGCCAGCAGCTTGTCAAACACCGGGGAGCTGTTTTTT.

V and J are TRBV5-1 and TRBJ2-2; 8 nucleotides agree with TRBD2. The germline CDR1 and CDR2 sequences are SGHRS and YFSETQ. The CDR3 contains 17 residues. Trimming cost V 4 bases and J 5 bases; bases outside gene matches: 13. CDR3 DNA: TGCGCCAGCAGCCTGTCCGGGACTAGAGACGCTACCGGGGAGCTGTTTTTT. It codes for CASSLSGTRDATGELFF.

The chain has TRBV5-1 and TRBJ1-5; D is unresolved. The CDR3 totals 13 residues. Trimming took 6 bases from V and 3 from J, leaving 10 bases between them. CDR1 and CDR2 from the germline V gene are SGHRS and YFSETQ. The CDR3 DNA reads TGCGCCAGCAAGTCCGGGGACAATCAGCCCCAGCATTTT. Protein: CASKSGDNQPQHF.

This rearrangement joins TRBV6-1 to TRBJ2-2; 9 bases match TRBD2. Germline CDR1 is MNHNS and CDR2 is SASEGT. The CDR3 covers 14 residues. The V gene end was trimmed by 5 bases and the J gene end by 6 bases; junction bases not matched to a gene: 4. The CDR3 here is CASSQRGESGELFF. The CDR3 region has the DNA TGTGCCAGCAGTCAGCGGGGGGAGTCCGGGGAGCTGTTTTTT.

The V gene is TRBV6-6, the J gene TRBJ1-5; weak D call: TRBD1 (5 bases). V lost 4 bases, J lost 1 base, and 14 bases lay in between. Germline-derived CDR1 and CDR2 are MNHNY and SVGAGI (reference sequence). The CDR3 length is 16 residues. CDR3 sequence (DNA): TGTGCCAGCAGTTGGGAAGGGGAGGTAAGCAATCAGCCCCAGCATTTT. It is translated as CASSWEGEVSNQPQHF.

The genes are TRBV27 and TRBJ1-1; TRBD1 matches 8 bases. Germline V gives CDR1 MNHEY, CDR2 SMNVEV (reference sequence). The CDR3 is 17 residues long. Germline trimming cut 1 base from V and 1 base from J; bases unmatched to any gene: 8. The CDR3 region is CASSLYGTGSRNTEAFF. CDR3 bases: TGTGCCAGCAGTTTATACGGGACAGGATCTCGGAACACTGAAGCTTTCTTT.

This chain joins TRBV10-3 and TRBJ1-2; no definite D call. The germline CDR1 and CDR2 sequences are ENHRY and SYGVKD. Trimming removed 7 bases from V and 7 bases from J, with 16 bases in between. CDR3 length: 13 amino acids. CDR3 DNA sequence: TGTGCCATCACCACGGACCCCACCGGTGGCTACACCTTC. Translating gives CAITTDPTGGYTF.

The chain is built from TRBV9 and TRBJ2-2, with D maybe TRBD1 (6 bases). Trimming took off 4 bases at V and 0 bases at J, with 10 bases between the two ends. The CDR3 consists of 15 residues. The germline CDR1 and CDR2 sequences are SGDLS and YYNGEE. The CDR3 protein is CASSLGHSNTGELFF. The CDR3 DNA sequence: TGTGCCAGCAGCCTGGGACACTCGAACACCGGGGAGCTGTTTTTT.

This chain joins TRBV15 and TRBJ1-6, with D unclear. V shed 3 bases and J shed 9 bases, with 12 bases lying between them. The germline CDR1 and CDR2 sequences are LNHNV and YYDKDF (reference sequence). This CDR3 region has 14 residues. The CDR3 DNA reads TGTGCCACCAGCAGTAGGGCACAATTTTCACCCCTCCACTTT. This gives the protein CATSSRAQFSPLHF.

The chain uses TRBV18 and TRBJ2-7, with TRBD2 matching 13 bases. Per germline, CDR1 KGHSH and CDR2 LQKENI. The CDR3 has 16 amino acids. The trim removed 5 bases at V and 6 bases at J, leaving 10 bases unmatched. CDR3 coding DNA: TGTGCCAGCTCAGCTACTAGCGGGGGGGCAAGGGGCGAGCAGTACTTC. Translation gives CASSATSGGARGEQYF.

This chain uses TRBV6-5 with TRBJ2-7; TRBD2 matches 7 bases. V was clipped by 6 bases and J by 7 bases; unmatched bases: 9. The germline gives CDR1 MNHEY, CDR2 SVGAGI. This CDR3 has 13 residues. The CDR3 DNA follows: TGTGCCAGCAGCTACACCTACGGGAGGGAGCAGTACTTC. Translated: CASSYTYGREQYF.

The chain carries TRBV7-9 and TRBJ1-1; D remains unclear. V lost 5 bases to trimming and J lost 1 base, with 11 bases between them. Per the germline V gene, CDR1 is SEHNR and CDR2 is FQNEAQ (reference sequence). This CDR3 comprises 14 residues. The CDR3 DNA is TGTGCCAGCAGCCACGCGGCACAGAACACTGAAGCTTTCTTT. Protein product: CASSHAAQNTEAFF.

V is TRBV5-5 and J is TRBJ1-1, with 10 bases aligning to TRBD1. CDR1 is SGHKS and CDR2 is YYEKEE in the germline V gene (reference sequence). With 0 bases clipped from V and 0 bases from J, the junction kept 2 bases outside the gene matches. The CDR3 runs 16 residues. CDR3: CASSLAGQGLNTEAFF. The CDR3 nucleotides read TGTGCCAGCAGCTTGGCGGGACAGGGGCTGAACACTGAAGCTTTCTTT.

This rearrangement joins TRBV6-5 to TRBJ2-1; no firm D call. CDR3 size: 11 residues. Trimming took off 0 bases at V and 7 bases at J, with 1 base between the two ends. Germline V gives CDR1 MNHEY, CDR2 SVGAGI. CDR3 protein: CASSYSNEQFF. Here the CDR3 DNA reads TGTGCCAGCAGTTACTCGAATGAGCAGTTCTTC.

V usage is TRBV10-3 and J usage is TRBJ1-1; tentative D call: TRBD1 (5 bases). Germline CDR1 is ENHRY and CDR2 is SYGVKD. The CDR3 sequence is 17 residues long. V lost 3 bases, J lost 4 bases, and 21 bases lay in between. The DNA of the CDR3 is TGTGCCATCAGTGAAAGGGACGGGCCAGGGACGAGCACTGAAGCTTTCTTT. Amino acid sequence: CAISERDGPGTSTEAFF.

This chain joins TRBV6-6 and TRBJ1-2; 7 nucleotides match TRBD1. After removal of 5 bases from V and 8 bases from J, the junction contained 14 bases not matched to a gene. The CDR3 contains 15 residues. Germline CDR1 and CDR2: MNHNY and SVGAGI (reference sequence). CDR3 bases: TGTGCCAGCAGTGGAGGAATAACAGGGGATGGGGGCTACACCTTC. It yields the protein CASSGGITGDGGYTF.

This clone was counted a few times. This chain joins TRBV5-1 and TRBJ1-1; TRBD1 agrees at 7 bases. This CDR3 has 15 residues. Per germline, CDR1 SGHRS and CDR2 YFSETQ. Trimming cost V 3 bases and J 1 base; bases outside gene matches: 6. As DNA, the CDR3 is TGCGCCAGCAGCTCTCAGGGGGTGGGGAACACTGAAGCTTTCTTT. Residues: CASSSQGVGNTEAFF.

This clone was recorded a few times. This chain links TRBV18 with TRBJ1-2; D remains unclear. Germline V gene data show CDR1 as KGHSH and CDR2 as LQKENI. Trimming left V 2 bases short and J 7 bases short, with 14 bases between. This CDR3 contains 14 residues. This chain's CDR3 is CASSPDPGARGYTF. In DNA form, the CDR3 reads TGTGCCAGCTCACCAGATCCAGGAGCCCGTGGCTACACCTTC.

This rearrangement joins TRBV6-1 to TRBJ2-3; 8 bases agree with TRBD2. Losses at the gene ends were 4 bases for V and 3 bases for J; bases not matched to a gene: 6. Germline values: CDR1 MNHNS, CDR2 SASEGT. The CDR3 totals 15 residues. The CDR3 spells CASSAGRAGTDTQYF. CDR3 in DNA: TGTGCCAGCAGTGCCGGGAGGGCCGGGACAGATACGCAGTATTTT.

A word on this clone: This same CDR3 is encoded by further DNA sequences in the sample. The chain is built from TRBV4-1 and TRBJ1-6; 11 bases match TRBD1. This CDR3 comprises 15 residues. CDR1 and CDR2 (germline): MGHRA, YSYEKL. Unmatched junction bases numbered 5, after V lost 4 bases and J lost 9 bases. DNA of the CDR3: TGCGCCAGCAGCCGAGGACAGGGGGCAGGTTCACCCCTCCACTTT. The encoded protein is CASSRGQGAGSPLHF.

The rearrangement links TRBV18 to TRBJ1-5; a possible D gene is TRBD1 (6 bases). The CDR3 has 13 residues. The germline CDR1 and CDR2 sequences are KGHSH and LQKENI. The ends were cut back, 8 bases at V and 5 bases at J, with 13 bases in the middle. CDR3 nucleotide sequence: TGTGCCAGCCGGGGGGCAGGGGATCAGCCCCAGCATTTT. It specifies CASRGAGDQPQHF.

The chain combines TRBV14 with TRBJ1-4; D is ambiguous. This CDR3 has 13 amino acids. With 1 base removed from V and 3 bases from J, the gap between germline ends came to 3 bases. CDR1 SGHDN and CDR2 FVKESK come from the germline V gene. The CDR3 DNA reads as TGTGCCAGCAGCCAAGGGCCTAATGAAAAACTGTTTTTT. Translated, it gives CASSQGPNEKLFF.

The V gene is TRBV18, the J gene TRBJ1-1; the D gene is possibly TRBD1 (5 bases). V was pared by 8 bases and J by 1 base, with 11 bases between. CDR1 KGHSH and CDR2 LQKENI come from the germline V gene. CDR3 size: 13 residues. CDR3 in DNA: TGTGCCAGCCTCCGGGACGGGAACACTGAAGCTTTCTTT. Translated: CASLRDGNTEAFF.

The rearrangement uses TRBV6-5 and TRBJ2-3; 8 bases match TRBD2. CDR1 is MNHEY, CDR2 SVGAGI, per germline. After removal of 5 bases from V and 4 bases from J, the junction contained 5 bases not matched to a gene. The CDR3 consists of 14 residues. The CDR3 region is CASSRSGSSDTQYF. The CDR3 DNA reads TGTGCCAGCAGTCGCAGCGGGAGCTCAGATACGCAGTATTTT.

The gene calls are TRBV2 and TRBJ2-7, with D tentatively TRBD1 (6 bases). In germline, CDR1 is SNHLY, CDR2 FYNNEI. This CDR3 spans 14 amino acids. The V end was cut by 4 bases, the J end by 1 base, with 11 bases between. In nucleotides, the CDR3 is TGTGCCAGCAGTGGAAGGGGACATTCCTACGAGCAGTACTTC. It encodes CASSGRGHSYEQYF.